The next 8 T cell receptor beta chains were all read from a single sample in a study of shared clonotypes between healthy human individuals. The naive CD8 subset, CD45RO-negative cells positively selected for CCR7, excluded terminally differentiated effector memory CD45RA+ cells. Measured with immunoSEQ multiplex PCR; TCRdb has only the in-frame clones, and not every one. The sample includes about 2.1 million clones, approximately 94% of them seen just once. The source material was naive CD8+ T cells from PBMCs. These receptors originate from a man between 18 and 35 years old in good health. Some clones in this sample may be carry-over from other donors' samples.

This clone has just one count. The chain has TRBV11-3 and TRBJ2-7, with a possible D match to TRBD2 (6 bases). The V end lost 2 bases, the J end lost 3 bases, and 14 bases lay between the germline ends. CDR3 size: 15 residues. CDR1 is SGHNT, CDR2 YENEEA, per germline. The CDR3 nucleotides are TGTGCCAGCAGCTTAAGGAGTGGGAGGAACTACGAGCAGTACTTC. Translated: CASSLRSGRNYEQYF.

The J gene is TRBJ1-2, the V gene TRBV7-9; D unclear. The ends were cut back, 6 bases at V and 8 bases at J, with 16 bases in the middle. The CDR3 has 13 amino acids. CDR1 SEHNR and CDR2 FQNEAQ come from the germline V gene (reference sequence). The CDR3: CASSLDLRQGYTF. CDR3 nucleotides: TGTGCCAGCAGTCTTGACTTAAGGCAGGGCTACACCTTC.

The DNA of the CDR3 is TGTGCCAGTAGTATAGATCGATCTCAGAACAATGAGCAGTTCTTC. Protein sequence: CASSIDRSQNNEQFF. J is TRBJ2-1 and V is TRBV19, with D unresolved. The V gene lost 0 bases and the J gene lost 5 bases, with 11 bases spanning the gap. The CDR3 consists of 15 residues. Germline CDR1 LNHDA, CDR2 SQIVND (reference sequence).

The rearrangement uses TRBV27 and TRBJ2-5; D might be TRBD2 (7 bases). Per germline, CDR1 MNHEY and CDR2 SMNVEV (reference sequence). Trimming stripped 5 bases from V and 1 base from J, with 11 bases between. The length of the CDR3 is 14 residues. The CDR3 region is CASSGGGGQETQYF. CDR3 coding DNA: TGTGCCAGCAGTGGAGGGGGGGGCCAAGAGACCCAGTACTTC.

V and J are TRBV4-1 and TRBJ2-1, with unresolved D. The CDR3 runs to 12 residues. V lost 4 bases, J lost 5 bases, and 6 bases lay in between. Germline CDR1 is MGHRA and CDR2 is YSYEKL. The CDR3 region is CASSLGNNEQFF. Here the CDR3 DNA reads TGCGCCAGCAGCCTGGGGAACAATGAGCAGTTCTTC.

The gene calls are TRBV5-1 and TRBJ2-1, with 10 positions matching TRBD2. Germline V CDR1 and CDR2: SGHRS, YFSETQ. This CDR3 is built from 12 residues. With 7 bases clipped from V and 12 bases from J, the junction kept 7 bases outside the gene matches. The DNA for the CDR3 is TGCGCCAGCGGCGCTAGCGGGAGCTGGCAGTTCTTC. Protein sequence: CASGASGSWQFF.

About this clone: Other DNA sequences in this sample translate to the same CDR3. This chain links TRBV9 with TRBJ2-3; D is tentatively TRBD1 or TRBD2 (5 bases each). In germline, CDR1 is SGDLS, CDR2 YYNGEE. Trimming took 0 bases from V and 0 from J, leaving 8 bases between them. This CDR3 contains 15 residues. The CDR3 nucleotides read TGTGCCAGCAGCGTAGGAGGGGCCAGCACAGATACGCAGTATTTT. It is translated as CASSVGGASTDTQYF.

As regards this clone: The same CDR3 also results from other DNA sequences found in this sample. The chain links TRBV9 to TRBJ1-5, with a tentative D call TRBD1 (5 bases). CDR3 length equals 14 residues. Trimming shortened V by 0 bases and J by 3 bases, and 7 bases separated the two germline ends. Germline assignment: CDR1 SGDLS and CDR2 YYNGEE. Here the CDR3 reads CASSVAGINQPQHF. The CDR3 coding sequence is TGTGCCAGCAGCGTAGCAGGGATCAATCAGCCCCAGCATTTT.